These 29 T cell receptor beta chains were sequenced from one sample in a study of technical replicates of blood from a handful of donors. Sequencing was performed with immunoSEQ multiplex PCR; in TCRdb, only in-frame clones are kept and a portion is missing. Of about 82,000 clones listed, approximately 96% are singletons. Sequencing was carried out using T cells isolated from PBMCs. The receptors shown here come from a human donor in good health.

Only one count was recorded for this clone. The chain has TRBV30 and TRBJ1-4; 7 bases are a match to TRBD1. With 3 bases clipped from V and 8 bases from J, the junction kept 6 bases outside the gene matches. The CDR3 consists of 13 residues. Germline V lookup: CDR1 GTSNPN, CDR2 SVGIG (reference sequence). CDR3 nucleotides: TGTGCCTGGAGGCGCGACAGGGAGGAAAAACTGTTTTTT. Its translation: CAWRRDREEKLFF. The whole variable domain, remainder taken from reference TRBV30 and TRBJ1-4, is SQTIHQWPATLVQPVGSPLSLECTVEGTSNPNLYWYRQAAGRGLQLLFYSVGIGQISSEVPQNLSASRPQDRQFILSSKKLLLSDSGFYLCAWRRDREEKLFFGSGTQLSVL.

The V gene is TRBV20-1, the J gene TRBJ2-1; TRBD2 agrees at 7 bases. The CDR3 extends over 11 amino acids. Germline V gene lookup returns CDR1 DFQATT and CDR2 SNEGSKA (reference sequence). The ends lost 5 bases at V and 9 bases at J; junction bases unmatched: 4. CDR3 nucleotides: TGCAGTGCTGGGGACTACGCTGAGCAGTTCTTC. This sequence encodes CSAGDYAEQFF.

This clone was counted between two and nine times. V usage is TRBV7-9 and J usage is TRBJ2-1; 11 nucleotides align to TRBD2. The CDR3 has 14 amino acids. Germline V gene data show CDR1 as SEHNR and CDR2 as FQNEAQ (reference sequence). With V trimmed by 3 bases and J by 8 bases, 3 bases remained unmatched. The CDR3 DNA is TGTGCCAGCAGCTTTGGGACTAGCGGCGATGAGCAGTTCTTC. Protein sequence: CASSFGTSGDEQFF.

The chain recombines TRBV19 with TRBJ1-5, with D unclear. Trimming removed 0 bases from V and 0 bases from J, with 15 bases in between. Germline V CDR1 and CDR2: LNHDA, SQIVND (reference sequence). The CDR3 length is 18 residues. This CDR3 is CASSIDRRTLYSNQPQHF. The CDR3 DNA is TGTGCCAGTAGTATAGATAGGAGGACCCTTTATAGCAATCAGCCCCAGCATTTT.

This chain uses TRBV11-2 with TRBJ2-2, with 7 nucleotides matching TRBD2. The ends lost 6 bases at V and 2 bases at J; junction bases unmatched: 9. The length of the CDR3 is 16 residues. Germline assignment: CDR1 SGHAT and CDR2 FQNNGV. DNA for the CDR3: TGTGCCAGCAGTTTTGGAGGGAGGGCTAACACCGGGGAGCTGTTTTTT. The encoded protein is CASSFGGRANTGELFF.

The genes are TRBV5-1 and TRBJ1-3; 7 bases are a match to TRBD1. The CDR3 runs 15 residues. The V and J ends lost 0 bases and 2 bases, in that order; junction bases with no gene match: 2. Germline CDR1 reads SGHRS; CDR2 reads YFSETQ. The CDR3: CASSLDRGTGNTIYF. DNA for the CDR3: TGCGCCAGCAGCTTGGACAGGGGAACTGGAAACACCATATATTTT.

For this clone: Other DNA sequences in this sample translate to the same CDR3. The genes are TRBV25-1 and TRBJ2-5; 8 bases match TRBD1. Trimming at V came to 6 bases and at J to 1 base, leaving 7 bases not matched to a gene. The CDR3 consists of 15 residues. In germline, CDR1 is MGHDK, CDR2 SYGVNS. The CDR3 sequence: CASSASGTGQETQYF. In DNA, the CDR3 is TGTGCCAGCAGCGCTTCGGGGACAGGCCAAGAGACCCAGTACTTC.

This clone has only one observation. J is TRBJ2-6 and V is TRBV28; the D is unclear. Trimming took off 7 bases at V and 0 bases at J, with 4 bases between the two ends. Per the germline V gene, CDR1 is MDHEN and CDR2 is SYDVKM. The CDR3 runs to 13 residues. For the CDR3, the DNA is TGTGCCAGCACTCCCTCTGGGGCCAACGTCCTGACTTTC. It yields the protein CASTPSGANVLTF.

As DNA, the CDR3 is TGTGCCAGCAGCTTAATACTAGCGGGAGGATTCACCGGGGAGCTGTTTTTT. Protein: CASSLILAGGFTGELFF. This chain connects TRBV13 to TRBJ2-2; 12 positions match TRBD2. The germline CDR1 and CDR2 sequences are PRHDT and FYEKMQ (reference sequence). V was pared by 2 bases and J by 4 bases, with 5 bases of the junction left unmatched. The CDR3 runs 17 residues. The entire variable domain, with the rest obtained from reference TRBV13 and TRBJ2-2, is as follows: AAGVIQSPRHLIKEKRETATLKCYPIPRHDTVYWYQQGPGQDPQFLISFYEKMQSDKGSIPDRFSAQQFSDYHSELNMSSLELGDSALYFCASSLILAGGFTGELFFGEGSRLTVL.

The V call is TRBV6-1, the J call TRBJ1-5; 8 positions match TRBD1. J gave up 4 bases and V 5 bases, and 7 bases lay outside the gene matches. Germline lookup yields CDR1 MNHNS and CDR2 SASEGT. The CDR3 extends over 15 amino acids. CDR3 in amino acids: CASSFGQGWNQPQHF. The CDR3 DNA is TGTGCCAGCAGTTTTGGACAGGGTTGGAATCAGCCCCAGCATTTT.

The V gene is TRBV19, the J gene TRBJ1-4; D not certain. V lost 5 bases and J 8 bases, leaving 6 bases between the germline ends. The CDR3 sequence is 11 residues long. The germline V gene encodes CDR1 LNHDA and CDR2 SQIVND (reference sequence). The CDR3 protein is CASSWLEKLFF. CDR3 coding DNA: TGTGCCAGTAGTTGGCTGGAAAAACTGTTTTTT.

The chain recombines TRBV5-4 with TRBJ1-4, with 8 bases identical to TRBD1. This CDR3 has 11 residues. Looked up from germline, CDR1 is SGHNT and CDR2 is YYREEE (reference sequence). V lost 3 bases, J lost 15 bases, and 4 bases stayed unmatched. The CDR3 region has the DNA TGTGCCAGCAGCTCCTCGGGACAGGTGTTTTTT. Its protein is CASSSSGQVFF.

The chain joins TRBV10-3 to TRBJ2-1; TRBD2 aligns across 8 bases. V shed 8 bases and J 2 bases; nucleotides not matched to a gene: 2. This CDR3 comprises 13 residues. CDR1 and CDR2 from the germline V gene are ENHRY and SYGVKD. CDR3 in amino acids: CAISGGTYNEQFF. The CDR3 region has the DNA TGTGCCATCTCGGGAGGGACCTACAATGAGCAGTTCTTC.

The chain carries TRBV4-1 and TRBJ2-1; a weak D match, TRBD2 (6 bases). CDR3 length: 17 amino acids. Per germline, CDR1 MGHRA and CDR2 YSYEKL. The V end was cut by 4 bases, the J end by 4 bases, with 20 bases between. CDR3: CASSLSWRGDGYNEQFF. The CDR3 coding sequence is TGCGCCAGCAGCCTAAGCTGGCGGGGAGACGGGTACAATGAGCAGTTCTTC.

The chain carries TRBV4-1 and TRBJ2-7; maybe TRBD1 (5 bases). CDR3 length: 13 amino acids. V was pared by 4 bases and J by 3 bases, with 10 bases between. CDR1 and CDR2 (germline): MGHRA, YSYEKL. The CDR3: CASSLIDSYEQYF. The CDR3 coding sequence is TGCGCCAGCAGCCTTATAGACAGCTACGAGCAGTACTTC.

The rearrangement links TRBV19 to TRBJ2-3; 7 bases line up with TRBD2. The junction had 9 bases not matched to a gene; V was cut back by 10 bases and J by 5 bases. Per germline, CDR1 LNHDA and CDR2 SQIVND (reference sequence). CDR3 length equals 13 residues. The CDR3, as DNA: TGTGCCACCTCCTATGGGGGGGGAGATACGCAGTATTTT. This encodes CATSYGGGDTQYF.

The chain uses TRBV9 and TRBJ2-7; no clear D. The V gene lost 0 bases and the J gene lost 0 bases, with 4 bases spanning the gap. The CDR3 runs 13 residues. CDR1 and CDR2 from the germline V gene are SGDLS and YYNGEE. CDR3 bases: TGTGCCAGCAGCGTAGCGTTCTCCTACGAGCAGTACTTC. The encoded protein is CASSVAFSYEQYF. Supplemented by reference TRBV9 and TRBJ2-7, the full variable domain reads DSGVTQTPKHLITATGQRVTLRCSPRSGDLSVYWYQQSLDQGLQFLIQYYNGEERAKGNILERFSAQQFPDLHSELNLSSLELGDSALYFCASSVAFSYEQYFGPGTRLTVT.

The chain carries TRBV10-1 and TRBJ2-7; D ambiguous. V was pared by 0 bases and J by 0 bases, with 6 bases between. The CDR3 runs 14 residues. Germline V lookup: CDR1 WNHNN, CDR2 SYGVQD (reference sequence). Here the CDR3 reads CASSESASSYEQYF. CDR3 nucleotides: TGCGCCAGCAGTGAGTCTGCCAGCTCCTACGAGCAGTACTTC.

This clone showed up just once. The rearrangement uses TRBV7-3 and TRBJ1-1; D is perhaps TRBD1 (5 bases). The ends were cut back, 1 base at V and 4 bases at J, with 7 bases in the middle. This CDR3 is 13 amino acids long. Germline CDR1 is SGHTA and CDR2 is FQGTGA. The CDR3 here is CASSLRGTTEAFF. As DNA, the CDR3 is TGTGCCAGCAGCTTAAGGGGCACCACTGAAGCTTTCTTT. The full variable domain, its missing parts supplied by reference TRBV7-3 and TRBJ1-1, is GAGVSQTPSNKVTEKGKYVELRCDPISGHTALYWYRQSLGQGPEFLIYFQGTGAADDSGLPNDRFFAVRPEGSVSTLKIQRTERGDSAVYLCASSLRGTTEAFFGQGTRLTVV.

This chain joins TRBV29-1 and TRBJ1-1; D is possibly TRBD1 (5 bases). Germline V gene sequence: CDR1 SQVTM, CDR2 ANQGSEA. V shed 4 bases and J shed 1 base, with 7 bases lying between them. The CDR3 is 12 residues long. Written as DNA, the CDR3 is TGCAGCGTTGGGCAGGGGAACACTGAAGCTTTCTTT. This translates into CSVGQGNTEAFF.

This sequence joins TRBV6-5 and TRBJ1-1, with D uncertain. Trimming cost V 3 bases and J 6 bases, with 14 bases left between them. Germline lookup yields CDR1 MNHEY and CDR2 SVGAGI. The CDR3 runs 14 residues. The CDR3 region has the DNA TGTGCCAGCAGTTATGTTGAGGGTTCGGCTGAAGCTTTCTTT. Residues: CASSYVEGSAEAFF.

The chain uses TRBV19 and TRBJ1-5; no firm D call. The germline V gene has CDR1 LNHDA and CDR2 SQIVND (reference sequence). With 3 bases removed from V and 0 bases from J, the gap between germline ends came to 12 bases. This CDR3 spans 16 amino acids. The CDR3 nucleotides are TGTGCCAGTAGTATGTACCGGGAAAATAGCAATCAGCCCCAGCATTTT. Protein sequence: CASSMYRENSNQPQHF.

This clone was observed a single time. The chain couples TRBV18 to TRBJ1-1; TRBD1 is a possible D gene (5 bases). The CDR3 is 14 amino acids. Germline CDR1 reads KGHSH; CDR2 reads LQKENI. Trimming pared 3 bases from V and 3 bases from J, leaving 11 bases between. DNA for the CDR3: TGTGCCAGCTCACCGGCCAGGGAGGACACTGAAGCTTTCTTT. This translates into CASSPAREDTEAFF.

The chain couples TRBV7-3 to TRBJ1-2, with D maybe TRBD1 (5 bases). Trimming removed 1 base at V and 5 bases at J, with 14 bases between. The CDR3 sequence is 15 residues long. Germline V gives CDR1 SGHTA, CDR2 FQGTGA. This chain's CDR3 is CASSLRGGQIYGYTF. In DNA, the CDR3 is TGTGCCAGCAGCTTAAGAGGTGGACAAATTTATGGCTACACCTTC.

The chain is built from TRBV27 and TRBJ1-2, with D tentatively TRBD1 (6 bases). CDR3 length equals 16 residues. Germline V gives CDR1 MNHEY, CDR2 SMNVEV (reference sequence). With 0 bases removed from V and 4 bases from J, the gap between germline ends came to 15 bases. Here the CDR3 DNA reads TGTGCCAGCAGTTTATCGTTTGGGGGGGGCAGCTATGGCTACACCTTC. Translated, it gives CASSLSFGGGSYGYTF.

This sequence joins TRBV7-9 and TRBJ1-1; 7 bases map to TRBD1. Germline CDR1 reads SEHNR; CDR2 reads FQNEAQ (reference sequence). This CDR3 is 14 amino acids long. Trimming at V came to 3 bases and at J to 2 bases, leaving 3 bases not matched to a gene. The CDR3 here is CASSLGTANTEAFF. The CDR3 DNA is TGTGCCAGCAGCTTGGGGACAGCTAACACTGAAGCTTTCTTT. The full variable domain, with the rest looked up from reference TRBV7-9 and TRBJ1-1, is DTGVSQNPRHKITKRGQNVTFRCDPISEHNRLYWYRQTLGQGPEFLTYFQNEAQLEKSRLLSDRFSAERPKGSFSTLEIQRTEQGDSAMYLCASSLGTANTEAFFGQGTRLTVV.

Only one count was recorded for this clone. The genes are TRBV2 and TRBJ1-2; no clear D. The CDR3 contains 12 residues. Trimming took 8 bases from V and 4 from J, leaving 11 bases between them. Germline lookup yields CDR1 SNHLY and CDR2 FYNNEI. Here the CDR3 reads CASRGNGYGYTF. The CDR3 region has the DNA TGTGCCAGCCGGGGTAACGGCTATGGCTACACCTTC.

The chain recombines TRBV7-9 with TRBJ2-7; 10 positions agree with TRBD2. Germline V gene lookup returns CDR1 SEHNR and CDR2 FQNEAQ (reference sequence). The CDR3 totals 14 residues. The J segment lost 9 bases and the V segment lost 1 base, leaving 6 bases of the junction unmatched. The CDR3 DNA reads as TGTGCCAGCAGCTTAGGCTCTAGCGGGAGTGTGCAGTACTTC. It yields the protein CASSLGSSGSVQYF.

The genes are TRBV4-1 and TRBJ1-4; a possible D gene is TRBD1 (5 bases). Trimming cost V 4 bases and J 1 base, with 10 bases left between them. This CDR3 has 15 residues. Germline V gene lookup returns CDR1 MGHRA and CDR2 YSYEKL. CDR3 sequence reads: CASSLGGRTNEKLFF. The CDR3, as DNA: TGCGCCAGCAGCCTCGGGGGGAGAACTAATGAAAAACTGTTTTTT.